The 7 T cell receptor beta chains below were found in one sample sequenced in a study of a mutant IDH1 vaccine in newly diagnosed glioma. These receptors are not linked to any known antigen. Data came from immunoSEQ multiplex PCR; TCRdb stores just in-frame clones and leaves some out. The data hold approximately 56,000 clones, with about 65% observed a single time. Time point denoted: week 47, end of study. Topical imiquimod was applied with each vaccine dose, which held 300 ug of mutant IDH1 20-mer peptide. This specimen was peripheral blood mononuclear cells (PBMCs), taken from a glioma patient whose treatment included an IDH1 peptide vaccine. Every receptor here comes from a man between 40 and 49 years old with glioma. Some clones in this sample may be carry-over from other donors' samples.

This chain uses TRBV10-2 with TRBJ2-7, with D maybe TRBD1 (6 bases). The CDR3 sequence is 14 residues long. Germline values: CDR1 WSHSY, CDR2 SAAADI. The V gene lost 6 bases and the J gene lost 2 bases, with 14 bases spanning the gap. CDR3 in DNA: TGCGCCAGCAGGGCGAGGGGGAGTACCTACGAGCAGTACTTC. Encoded protein: CASRARGSTYEQYF.

The chain has TRBV6-6 and TRBJ2-7, with 9 bases fitting TRBD1. Germline V gene data show CDR1 as MNHNY and CDR2 as SVGAGI (reference sequence). CDR3 size: 15 residues. After removal of 3 bases from V and 5 bases from J, the junction contained 8 bases not matched to a gene. Here the CDR3 reads CASSYSTRTGDEQYF. CDR3 nucleotide sequence: TGTGCCAGCAGTTATTCGACAAGGACAGGGGACGAGCAGTACTTC.

This clone was seen a handful of times. V is TRBV5-1 and J is TRBJ1-1; 7 nucleotides match TRBD1. Per the germline V gene, CDR1 is SGHRS and CDR2 is YFSETQ. This CDR3 comprises 14 residues. The junction had 11 bases not matched to a gene; V was cut back by 4 bases and J by 8 bases. The CDR3 sequence is CASSRGQPLSEAFF. Written as DNA, the CDR3 is TGCGCCAGCAGCCGGGGACAGCCCCTCTCGGAAGCTTTCTTT.

The chain employs TRBV2 and TRBJ2-7, with TRBD2 matching 8 bases. Germline V gene data show CDR1 as SNHLY and CDR2 as FYNNEI. This CDR3 region has 14 residues. Trimming removed 6 bases from V and 7 bases from J; junction bases left unmatched: 11. The CDR3 reads CASRTTSGPREQYF. The CDR3 bases are TGTGCCAGCAGGACTACTAGCGGCCCTAGGGAGCAGTACTTC. Full variable domain (remainder filled in from reference TRBV2 and TRBJ2-7): EPEVTQTPSHQVTQMGQEVILRCVPISNHLYFYWYRQILGQKVEFLVSFYNNEISEKSEIFDDQFSVERPDGSNFTLKIRSTKLEDSAMYFCASRTTSGPREQYFGPGTRLTVT.

The chain couples TRBV19 to TRBJ2-1; D is unresolved. The CDR3 covers 11 residues. With 4 bases removed from V and 6 bases from J, the gap between germline ends came to 4 bases. Germline lookup yields CDR1 LNHDA and CDR2 SQIVND (reference sequence). CDR3: CASSKGNEQFF. CDR3 bases: TGTGCCAGTAGTAAGGGCAATGAGCAGTTCTTC.

The table lists this clone with a few counts. The chain has TRBV27 and TRBJ1-1, with D uncertain. CDR1 is MNHEY, CDR2 SMNVEV, per germline (reference sequence). CDR3 length: 13 amino acids. V was pared by 8 bases and J by 8 bases, with 18 bases between. Here the CDR3 DNA reads TGTGCCAGCCAGTTGGCGGAGGGAATGGAAGCTTTCTTT. Encoded protein: CASQLAEGMEAFF.

The CDR3 DNA sequence: TGTGCCTGGAGTGTGTTGAGGGAGCAGTTCTTC. Translated: CAWSVLREQFF. The chain links TRBV30 to TRBJ2-1; the D is unclear. The CDR3 sequence is 11 residues long. V dropped 0 bases and J dropped 10 bases, with 7 bases sitting between them. Germline CDR1 and CDR2: GTSNPN and SVGIG (reference sequence).